The 25 T cell receptor beta chains below all came from one sample that was sequenced in a study of OX40 agonist ivuxolimab in advanced cancers. Here immunoSEQ multiplex PCR was the method, and the copy in TCRdb shows in-frame clones only, minus some. Among 35,000 to 45,000 clones listed, approximately 86% were seen once. Sequenced here: CD4+ or CD8+ T cells sorted from blood, sampled in a trial of the OX40 agonist ivuxolimab. These receptors originate from an adult with an advanced solid tumor such as melanoma, head and neck, liver or kidney cancer.

The V and J genes are TRBV7-8 and TRBJ2-1; tentative D call: TRBD2 (5 bases). V was trimmed by 1 base and J by 4 bases, leaving 8 bases between them. The CDR3 spans 14 residues. The V gene's germline CDR1 is SGHVS and CDR2 FQNEAQ. The CDR3 protein is CASSLGGRYNEQFF. DNA for the CDR3: TGTGCCAGCAGCTTAGGAGGGCGGTACAATGAGCAGTTCTTC.

This rearrangement joins TRBV4-3 to TRBJ1-2; 8 nucleotides match TRBD1. The CDR3 is 14 residues long. In germline, CDR1 is LGHNA, CDR2 YSLEER. J gave up 5 bases and V 2 bases, and 4 bases lay outside the gene matches. This CDR3 reads CASSQRTGKYGYTF. The CDR3 bases are TGCGCCAGCAGCCAAAGGACAGGGAAGTATGGCTACACCTTC.

DNA for the CDR3: TGCGCCAGCAGCTTGGCGCCCAGGGGTGGGACTAATGAAAAACTGTTTTTT. It is translated as CASSLAPRGGTNEKLFF. The gene calls are TRBV5-1 and TRBJ1-4; TRBD1 is a possible D gene (6 bases). The CDR3 length is 17 residues. CDR1 is SGHRS and CDR2 is YFSETQ in the germline V gene. V was shortened by 0 bases and J by 2 bases, with 14 bases between the two germline ends. The whole variable domain, filled in from reference TRBV5-1 and TRBJ1-4, reads KAGVTQTPRYLIKTRGQQVTLSCSPISGHRSVSWYQQTPGQGLQFLFEYFSETQRNKGNFPGRFSGRQFSNSRSEMNVSTLELGDSALYLCASSLAPRGGTNEKLFFGSGTQLSVL.

The rearrangement uses TRBV5-5 and TRBJ1-6; D uncertain. The length of the CDR3 is 15 residues. The V gene's germline CDR1 is SGHKS and CDR2 YYEKEE (reference sequence). V gave up 0 bases and J gave up 7 bases, with 11 bases separating them. CDR3 sequence: CASSLGTAGNSPLHF. The CDR3 DNA sequence: TGTGCCAGCAGCTTGGGTACCGCGGGGAATTCACCCCTCCACTTT.

V gene TRBV18 combines with J gene TRBJ2-6; no reliable D call. Germline V gene data show CDR1 as KGHSH and CDR2 as LQKENI. This CDR3 has 14 amino acids. V dropped 8 bases and J dropped 0 bases, with 8 bases sitting between them. For the CDR3, the DNA is TGTGCCAGCCGAGCGAACTCTGGGGCCAACGTCCTGACTTTC. Protein sequence: CASRANSGANVLTF.

CDR3 loop: CSVEGVTNTGELFF. DNA for the CDR3: TGCAGCGTTGAAGGGGTAACGAACACCGGGGAGCTGTTTTTT. The chain links TRBV29-1 to TRBJ2-2; D gene ambiguous. Per the germline V gene, CDR1 is SQVTM and CDR2 is ANQGSEA. CDR3 length: 14 residues. Trimming took 1 base from V and 0 from J, leaving 6 bases between them.

CDR3 region: CASSQVQTHYEQYF. In DNA form, the CDR3 reads TGCGCCAGCAGCCAAGTTCAGACACACTACGAGCAGTACTTC. V and J are TRBV4-1 and TRBJ2-7; D is unclear. CDR1 MGHRA and CDR2 YSYEKL come from the germline V gene. Between the trimmed V and J ends, which lost 1 base and 3 bases, there was a span of 10 bases. This CDR3 region has 14 residues.

The rearrangement uses TRBV6-1 and TRBJ1-1; D is uncertain. The germline V and J ends were trimmed by 9 bases and 5 bases, with 19 bases remaining between them. The length of the CDR3 is 14 residues. The germline CDR1 and CDR2 sequences are MNHNS and SASEGT. CDR3 bases: TGTGCCAGTTGGTTGACTGGGTTGGTTACTGAAGCTTTCTTT. Residues: CASWLTGLVTEAFF.

V and J are TRBV18 and TRBJ1-1; D uncertain. The CDR3 runs 15 residues. Germline loops: CDR1 KGHSH, CDR2 LQKENI. V was trimmed by 2 bases and J by 3 bases, leaving 13 bases between them. CDR3 sequence: CASSPKWAADTEAFF. The CDR3, as DNA: TGTGCCAGCTCACCAAAGTGGGCGGCAGACACTGAAGCTTTCTTT.

The chain employs TRBV25-1 and TRBJ2-3; 11 nucleotides agree with TRBD2. Germline loops: CDR1 MGHDK, CDR2 SYGVNS. With 4 bases clipped from V and 0 bases from J, the junction kept 3 bases outside the gene matches. CDR3 length equals 16 residues. The CDR3 nucleotides are TGTGCCAGCAGTGGGGGACTAGCGGCTAGCACAGATACGCAGTATTTT. Encoded protein: CASSGGLAASTDTQYF.

This clone was seen more than once but under ten times. This sequence joins TRBV30 and TRBJ2-1, with TRBD2 as a possible D gene (5 bases). CDR3 size: 14 residues. Trimming removed 0 bases at V and 5 bases at J, with 11 bases between. Per the germline V gene, CDR1 is GTSNPN and CDR2 is SVGIG (reference sequence). Here the CDR3 DNA reads TGTGCCTGGAGTGTACCGGGGAAGGACAATGAGCAGTTCTTC. This translates into CAWSVPGKDNEQFF.

This clone was found a few times. The same CDR3 is also encoded by other DNA sequences in this sample. The chain carries TRBV30 and TRBJ1-5; D is unclear. Germline V gene data show CDR1 as GTSNPN and CDR2 as SVGIG (reference sequence). This CDR3 has 13 amino acids. V was pared by 2 bases and J by 0 bases, with 5 bases between. CDR3 DNA: TGTGCCTGGAGTCGGGATAGCAATCAGCCCCAGCATTTT. The encoded protein is CAWSRDSNQPQHF.

The V and J genes are TRBV9 and TRBJ1-3, with D unresolved. CDR3 length equals 16 residues. V lost 0 bases, J lost 0 bases, and 10 bases lay in between. Germline values: CDR1 SGDLS, CDR2 YYNGEE. The CDR3 here is CASSVEGHPSGNTIYF. The CDR3 coding sequence is TGTGCCAGCAGCGTAGAGGGCCATCCCTCTGGAAACACCATATATTTT.

Turning to this clone: Germline is not matched at one junction end, which may reflect a read error. This sequence joins TRBV18 and TRBJ2-2; D not certain. The CDR3 runs 13 residues. Germline CDR1 and CDR2: KGHSH and LQKENI. Written as DNA, the CDR3 is TGTGCCAGCTCACGCCCGAAAACCGGGGAGCTGTTTTTT. Translating gives CASSRPKTGELFF.

The genes are TRBV7-8 and TRBJ1-2, with D uncertain. Germline V CDR1 and CDR2: SGHVS, FQNEAQ. V shed 5 bases and J shed 8 bases, with 18 bases lying between them. The CDR3 consists of 14 residues. The CDR3 region is CASSPSTAYWGYTF. As DNA, the CDR3 is TGTGCCAGCAGCCCTTCCACAGCCTATTGGGGCTACACCTTC.

The chain links TRBV10-3 to TRBJ1-3; a possible D gene is TRBD1 (5 bases). The length of the CDR3 is 15 residues. Trimming shortened V by 2 bases and J by 2 bases, and 10 bases separated the two germline ends. Germline assignment: CDR1 ENHRY and CDR2 SYGVKD. The CDR3 DNA follows: TGTGCCATCAGTGAGAGGGGAGAGGCTGGAAACACCATATATTTT. As protein: CAISERGEAGNTIYF.

The chain couples TRBV9 to TRBJ2-3; D is tentatively TRBD1 or TRBD2 (5 bases each). V shed 0 bases and J shed 0 bases, with 11 bases lying between them. From germline, CDR1 is SGDLS and CDR2 YYNGEE. The CDR3 runs to 16 residues. The CDR3 DNA reads TGTGCCAGCAGCGTAGGGGAAGGGGACAGCACAGATACGCAGTATTTT. Translation gives CASSVGEGDSTDTQYF.

J is TRBJ2-7 and V is TRBV5-1; D possibly corresponds to TRBD2 (5 bases). This CDR3 is built from 15 residues. Germline-derived CDR1 and CDR2 are SGHRS and YFSETQ. V lost 0 bases to trimming and J lost 6 bases, with 16 bases between them. The chain's CDR3 is CASSLDAGWQGEQYF. The CDR3 DNA is TGCGCCAGCAGCTTGGATGCGGGCTGGCAAGGCGAGCAGTACTTC.

In its sample, this clone was seen once. This chain connects TRBV30 to TRBJ1-1, with D unresolved. Between the trimmed V and J ends, which lost 5 bases and 6 bases, there was a span of 16 bases. This CDR3 contains 13 residues. Germline V gene sequence: CDR1 GTSNPN, CDR2 SVGIG (reference sequence). The CDR3 bases are TGTGCCTGGGAAAAGGGAAGTCTCGCTGAAGCTTTCTTT. This translates into CAWEKGSLAEAFF.

In regard to this clone: Other nucleotide sequences from this sample produce the same CDR3. This chain uses TRBV4-1 with TRBJ1-3; possible D gene TRBD1, 6 bases. Germline assignment: CDR1 MGHRA and CDR2 YSYEKL. V was pared by 1 base and J by 2 bases, with 12 bases between. There are 16 residues in the CDR3. The CDR3 DNA sequence: TGCGCCAGCAGCCAAGCTTCAACAGGGACTGGAAACACCATATATTTT. Protein: CASSQASTGTGNTIYF.

To note about this clone: Because it lacks the conserved phenylalanine or tryptophan at the end, this CDR3 is likely a read error. Because the CDR3's place on the DNA is in doubt, the DNA is left out and the CDR3 is given as listed by TCRdb. V usage is TRBV12-2 and J usage is TRBJ2-4. TRBV12-2 is recorded as a pseudogene. 8 amino acids form the CDR3, both terminal residues included. The CDR3 sequence: CASRLGGV.

This chain uses TRBV6-6 with TRBJ1-2; no definite D call. CDR1 is MNHNY, CDR2 SVGAGI, per germline (reference sequence). V gave up 10 bases and J gave up 4 bases, with 16 bases separating them. The CDR3 consists of 13 residues. CDR3 residues: CATSGGRSYGYTF. The CDR3 region has the DNA TGTGCCACCTCGGGAGGCCGGTCCTATGGCTACACCTTC.

This chain joins TRBV7-3 and TRBJ1-5; D gene unclear. Looked up from germline, CDR1 is SGHTA and CDR2 is FQGTGA. Trimming removed 1 base at V and 5 bases at J, with 6 bases between. The CDR3 runs 13 residues. The CDR3 DNA follows: TGTGCCAGCAGCTTAAATGGGCATCAGCCCCAGCATTTT. Its protein is CASSLNGHQPQHF.

The chain combines TRBV4-1 with TRBJ2-1, with 8 bases fitting TRBD2. The CDR3 contains 15 residues. J was trimmed by 2 bases and V by 4 bases; bases with no gene match: 4. In germline, CDR1 is MGHRA, CDR2 YSYEKL. CDR3 DNA sequence: TGCGCCAGCAGCCGGCAACTAGCGGCCTACAATGAGCAGTTCTTC. This translates into CASSRQLAAYNEQFF.

The chain recombines TRBV2 with TRBJ2-1; either TRBD1 or TRBD2 may supply D (6 bases each). This CDR3 has 15 residues. Germline V CDR1 and CDR2: SNHLY, FYNNEI. V was clipped by 5 bases and J by 0 bases, with 11 bases between them. The CDR3 nucleotides read TGTGCCAGCAGTCAAGGGGGGAGCTCCTACAATGAGCAGTTCTTC. It specifies CASSQGGSSYNEQFF.